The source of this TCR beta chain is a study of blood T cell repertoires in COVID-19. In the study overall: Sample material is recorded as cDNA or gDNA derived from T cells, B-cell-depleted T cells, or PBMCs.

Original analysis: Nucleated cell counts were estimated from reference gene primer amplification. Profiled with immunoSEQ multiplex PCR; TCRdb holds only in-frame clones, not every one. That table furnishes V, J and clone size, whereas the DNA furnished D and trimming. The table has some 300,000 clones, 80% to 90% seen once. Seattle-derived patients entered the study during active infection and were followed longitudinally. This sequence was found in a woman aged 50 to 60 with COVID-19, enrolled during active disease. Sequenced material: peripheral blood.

The CDR3 nucleotides read TGTGCCAGCAGCACCCGTGGACAGGGAAACTATGGCTACACCTTC. Its translation: CASSTRGQGNYGYTF. The chain links TRBV11-2 to TRBJ1-2; 8 positions match TRBD1. This CDR3 is built from 15 residues. V was clipped by 5 bases and J by 2 bases; unmatched bases: 7. Germline lookup yields CDR1 SGHAT and CDR2 FQNNGV.